Each of the 26 T cell receptor beta chains below was sequenced from the same sample in a study of T cell clones after liver transplantation. Using immunoSEQ multiplex PCR, the repertoire was profiled, and TCRdb retains in-frame clones only, with some absent. Of around 75,000 clones listed, around four fifths are singletons. The source was CD4+ T cells from blood, collected 48 months after liver transplant. The receptor set was obtained from a human patient who received a liver transplant. Among the T cells, some may be from the graft donor.

J is TRBJ1-2 and V is TRBV6-1; D not certain. The V and J ends lost 6 bases and 4 bases respectively, with 6 bases between them. CDR3 size: 11 residues. Germline CDR1 reads MNHNS; CDR2 reads SASEGT. The CDR3 bases are TGTGCCAGCAGGGAGCTCTATGGCTACACCTTC. Translating it yields CASRELYGYTF.

In nucleotides, the CDR3 is TGTGCCAGCAGTGTACAGGGGTTAGGCGGGGAGCTGTTTTTT. Translating it yields CASSVQGLGGELFF. The chain joins TRBV6-6 to TRBJ2-2; 7 nucleotides line up with TRBD1. The junction had 7 bases not matched to a gene; V was cut back by 5 bases and J by 7 bases. CDR1 is MNHNY, CDR2 SVGAGI, per germline (reference sequence). This CDR3 comprises 14 residues.

This chain links TRBV21-1 with TRBJ2-5; the D segment call TRBD1 is taken from the table without a DNA check. TRBV21-1 is an annotated pseudogene. The CDR3 consists of 16 residues. CDR3: CASSKYLDWAQETQYF. CDR3 bases: TGTGCCAGCAGCAAATATCTGGATTGGGCCCAAGAGACCCAGTACTTC.

This chain joins TRBV7-3 and TRBJ2-2; unclear D gene. Germline CDR1 SGHTA, CDR2 FQGTGA. This CDR3 is 12 amino acids long. V was clipped by 5 bases and J by 8 bases, with 9 bases between them. CDR3 in DNA: TGTGCCAGCAGCCTCGGCCTTGGGGAGCTGTTTTTT. It is translated as CASSLGLGELFF. Using reference TRBV7-3 and TRBJ2-2 for the parts outside the CDR3, the full variable domain is GAGVSQTPSNKVTEKGKYVELRCDPISGHTALYWYRQSLGQGPEFLIYFQGTGAADDSGLPNDRFFAVRPEGSVSTLKIQRTERGDSAVYLCASSLGLGELFFGEGSRLTVL.

The chain uses TRBV7-3 and TRBJ2-1, with a possible D match to TRBD2 (6 bases). Trimming took 2 bases from V and 2 from J, leaving 7 bases between them. The CDR3 sequence is 14 residues long. Germline CDR1 SGHTA, CDR2 FQGTGA. The CDR3 loop is CASSLRGTYNEQFF. DNA of the CDR3: TGTGCCAGCAGCTTACGGGGGACCTACAATGAGCAGTTCTTC.

The chain couples TRBV28 to TRBJ1-1; weak D call: TRBD1 (5 bases). The V end was cut by 5 bases, the J end by 4 bases, with 11 bases between. Germline CDR1 and CDR2: MDHEN and SYDVKM. The CDR3 runs to 13 residues. Here the CDR3 DNA reads TGTGCCAGCAGTAGAAGGGGCGGCACTGAAGCTTTCTTT. Its translation: CASSRRGGTEAFF.

The chain has TRBV5-4 and TRBJ1-6; D gene unclear. The CDR3 consists of 15 residues. Germline-derived CDR1 and CDR2 are SGHNT and YYREEE (reference sequence). The ends were cut back, 1 base at V and 10 bases at J, with 15 bases in the middle. The CDR3 DNA is TGTGCCAGCAGCTTGATGACGATCCCCGAGTCACCCCTCCACTTT. The encoded protein is CASSLMTIPESPLHF.

This sequence joins TRBV5-1 and TRBJ1-2; D perhaps matches TRBD1 (5 bases). CDR3 length: 14 amino acids. The V end was cut by 4 bases, the J end by 1 base, with 11 bases between. Germline V CDR1 and CDR2: SGHRS, YFSETQ. In nucleotides, the CDR3 is TGCGCCAGCAGCGAACAGGCGATTAACTATGGCTACACCTTC. Its translation is CASSEQAINYGYTF.

The gene calls are TRBV6-1 and TRBJ2-3; 11 bases are shared with TRBD2. Looked up from germline, CDR1 is MNHNS and CDR2 is SASEGT. With 8 bases clipped from V and 4 bases from J, the junction kept 8 bases outside the gene matches. This CDR3 contains 15 residues. The CDR3 loop reads CASRSTSGVSDTQYF. The CDR3 DNA reads TGTGCCAGCCGATCGACTAGCGGGGTGTCAGATACGCAGTATTTT.

Only one count was recorded for this clone. The J gene is TRBJ2-3, the V gene TRBV5-1, with 7 bases matching TRBD2. The V gene end was trimmed by 0 bases and the J gene end by 5 bases; junction bases not matched to a gene: 3. This CDR3 region has 14 residues. CDR1 is SGHRS, CDR2 YFSETQ, per germline. The DNA for the CDR3 is TGCGCCAGCAGCTTGGGAGCGGGGAAAGATACGCAGTATTTT. Translating it yields CASSLGAGKDTQYF.

As regards this clone: Germline is not matched at one junction end, which may reflect a read error. The chain carries TRBV9 and TRBJ1-3; D call uncertain. The germline V gene has CDR1 SGDLS and CDR2 YYNGEE. This CDR3 region has 13 residues. The CDR3 spells CASSVGAGDTIYF. CDR3 nucleotide sequence: TGTGCCAGCAGCGTAGGGGCTGGAGACACCATATATTTT.

V gene TRBV7-9 combines with J gene TRBJ1-4, with unresolved D. V gave up 2 bases and J gave up 6 bases, with 7 bases separating them. CDR3 length: 13 amino acids. The germline CDR1 and CDR2 sequences are SEHNR and FQNEAQ (reference sequence). The CDR3, as DNA: TGTGCCAGCAGCTTACGAGTTTATGAAAAACTGTTTTTT. This gives the protein CASSLRVYEKLFF.

The chain employs TRBV6-5 and TRBJ2-3; D gene unclear. This CDR3 is 10 amino acids long. Germline CDR1 and CDR2: MNHEY and SVGAGI. Trimming cost V 5 bases and J 5 bases, with 2 bases left between them. The CDR3 loop reads CASSLDTQYF. In nucleotides, the CDR3 is TGTGCCAGCAGTCTAGATACGCAGTATTTT.

The chain links TRBV19 to TRBJ2-5; 11 bases are a match to TRBD1. CDR3 length equals 14 residues. V shed 8 bases and J 5 bases; nucleotides not matched to a gene: 7. Germline values: CDR1 LNHDA, CDR2 SQIVND (reference sequence). The CDR3 DNA sequence: TGTGCCAGTTCCCGGGACAGGGGGATTGAGACCCAGTACTTC. Protein product: CASSRDRGIETQYF.

This rearrangement joins TRBV7-2 to TRBJ2-5, with D tentatively TRBD2 (5 bases). V lost 5 bases and J lost 4, with 23 bases in between. From germline, CDR1 is SGHTA and CDR2 FQGNSA. The CDR3 is 17 residues long. CDR3 sequence (DNA): TGTGCCAGCAGCCCGAAGGCTAGGTGGGGAGCCGGAGAGACCCAGTACTTC. Protein: CASSPKARWGAGETQYF.

This sequence joins TRBV7-7 and TRBJ2-1; D is possibly TRBD2 (7 bases). Trimming removed 1 base from V and 1 base from J, with 11 bases in between. Per the germline V gene, CDR1 is SSHAT and CDR2 is FNYEAQ (reference sequence). This CDR3 is 16 amino acids long. The CDR3, as DNA: TGTGCCAGCAGCTTAGAGAGGGGGGGTTCCTACAATGAGCAGTTCTTC. Encoded protein: CASSLERGGSYNEQFF.

The chain links TRBV9 to TRBJ1-2; D is perhaps TRBD1 (6 bases). The CDR3 runs 12 residues. Germline CDR1 and CDR2: SGDLS and YYNGEE. V gave up 7 bases and J gave up 8 bases, with 15 bases separating them. As DNA, the CDR3 is TGTGCCAGCCAGGACAGTTTAAGAGGCTACACCTTC. Protein: CASQDSLRGYTF.

This sequence joins TRBV4-1 and TRBJ2-5; TRBD2 is a possible D gene (6 bases). The V gene lost 0 bases and the J gene lost 14 bases, with 13 bases spanning the gap. The CDR3 sequence is 12 residues long. CDR1 is MGHRA, CDR2 YSYEKL, per germline. The CDR3 DNA reads as TGCGCCAGCAGCCAAGACCGGGAGCCCTCATACTTC. Protein product: CASSQDREPSYF.

This clone was observed once. The chain uses TRBV19 and TRBJ2-4; unclear D gene. The CDR3 has 13 amino acids. Germline lookup yields CDR1 LNHDA and CDR2 SQIVND (reference sequence). V was pared by 7 bases and J by 0 bases, with 7 bases between. The CDR3 sequence: CASTNQAKNIQYF. In nucleotides, the CDR3 is TGTGCCAGTACAAATCAAGCCAAAAACATTCAGTACTTC. Filled out from reference TRBV19 and TRBJ2-4, the complete variable domain reads DGGITQSPKYLFRKEGQNVTLSCEQNLNHDAMYWYRQDPGQGLRLIYYSQIVNDFQKGDIAEGYSVSREKKESFPLTVTSAQKNPTAFYLCASTNQAKNIQYFGAGTRLSVL.

DNA of the CDR3: TGTGCCAGCAGCTTCAGACAGGGGGCGAATGAGCAGTTCTTC. It encodes CASSFRQGANEQFF. The chain recombines TRBV7-6 with TRBJ2-1; 10 nucleotides line up with TRBD1. This CDR3 is built from 14 residues. V shed 3 bases and J 7 bases; nucleotides not matched to a gene: 3. Per the germline V gene, CDR1 is SGHVS and CDR2 is FNYEAQ.

V and J are TRBV12-1 and TRBJ1-6. TRBV12-1 has pseudogene status. The CDR3 is 17 amino acids. In nucleotides, the CDR3 is TGTGCCAGCAGCTTTGCGGGAGCTGGAGGGGACGGGACACCCCTCCACTTT. Protein product: CASSFAGAGGDGTPLHF.

A single count supports this clone. This CDR3 is CASSFGHPYEQYF. The DNA for the CDR3 is TGTGCCAGCAGTTTTGGACATCCCTACGAGCAGTACTTC. The V call is TRBV6-5, the J call TRBJ2-7; maybe TRBD1 (5 bases). This CDR3 has 13 residues. Trimming cost V 4 bases and J 2 bases, with 9 bases left between them. CDR1 and CDR2 from the germline V gene are MNHEY and SVGAGI.

The chain carries TRBV7-9 and TRBJ2-1; 14 nucleotides line up with TRBD2. Unmatched junction bases numbered 4, after V lost 5 bases and J lost 4 bases. Germline V gene lookup returns CDR1 SEHNR and CDR2 FQNEAQ (reference sequence). This CDR3 has 16 amino acids. The CDR3 loop reads CASSPRLAGGYNEQFF. As DNA, the CDR3 is TGTGCCAGCAGCCCTCGACTAGCGGGGGGGTACAATGAGCAGTTCTTC.

V and J are TRBV28 and TRBJ2-7, with D possibly matching TRBD1 (6 bases). V shed 4 bases and J shed 6 bases, with 16 bases lying between them. This CDR3 spans 14 amino acids. Per the germline V gene, CDR1 is MDHEN and CDR2 is SYDVKM. The CDR3 reads CASSYTGFGPEQYF. CDR3 nucleotides: TGTGCCAGCAGTTACACAGGGTTCGGACCCGAGCAGTACTTC.

The CDR3 DNA sequence: TGTGCCAGCAGCCGACTAGCGGGAGACGGATATGCCAATGAGCAGTTCTTC. Residues: CASSRLAGDGYANEQFF. The chain couples TRBV5-6 to TRBJ2-1; TRBD2 aligns across 12 bases. Germline V gene sequence: CDR1 SGHDT, CDR2 YYEEEE. The CDR3 runs 17 residues. V shed 4 bases and J 6 bases; nucleotides not matched to a gene: 11.

The chain joins TRBV7-2 to TRBJ2-7, with D perhaps TRBD1 or TRBD2 (5 bases each). Trimming removed 5 bases from V and 6 bases from J, with 17 bases in between. The length of the CDR3 is 14 residues. The germline V gene has CDR1 SGHTA and CDR2 FQGNSA. The DNA of the CDR3 is TGTGCCAGCAGCGACCCCCCGGGGCGGGTCGAGCAGTACTTC. It is translated as CASSDPPGRVEQYF.